This T cell receptor (beta chain) was recorded in a study of vaccination effects on CD4 cells after COVID-19. As for the study in general: Each person got two doses of an mRNA SARS-CoV-2 vaccine, BNT162b2 or mRNA-1273.

The CDR3 spans 16 residues. V was shortened by 1 base and J by 5 bases, with 18 bases between the two germline ends. In germline, CDR1 is MGHRA, CDR2 YSYEKL. The assay was immunoSEQ multiplex PCR, and TCRdb's table has in-frame clones only and misses some. The sample includes some 20,000 clones, roughly three quarters of them seen just once. Expansion of antigen-specific CD4+ T cells with viral peptide pools was carried out by the ViraFEST assay before sequencing. Following an approximately ten-day culture, CD4+ T cells were purified. Nobody among the vaccine recipients had prior SARS-CoV-2 infection (nucleocapsid antibodies were negative). Some 2.1 million PBMC per well received around 9.3 IU/ml IL-2 and approximately 9.2 ug/ml peptides in culture. Half the medium was swapped for IL-2 medium on days 3 and 7. A few counts support this clone. Its antigen remains unknown.

J is TRBJ2-7 and V is TRBV4-1; D remains unclear. The sequences come from CD4+ T cells from PBMCs cultured with HCoV-NL63 spike peptides, collected before COVID-19 vaccination. This TCR came from a human donor who received a COVID-19 vaccine. The CDR3 nucleotides read TGCGCCAGCAGCCAAGTGAACCTTATCCAAATGGACGAGCAGTACTTC. Translating gives CASSQVNLIQMDEQYF.